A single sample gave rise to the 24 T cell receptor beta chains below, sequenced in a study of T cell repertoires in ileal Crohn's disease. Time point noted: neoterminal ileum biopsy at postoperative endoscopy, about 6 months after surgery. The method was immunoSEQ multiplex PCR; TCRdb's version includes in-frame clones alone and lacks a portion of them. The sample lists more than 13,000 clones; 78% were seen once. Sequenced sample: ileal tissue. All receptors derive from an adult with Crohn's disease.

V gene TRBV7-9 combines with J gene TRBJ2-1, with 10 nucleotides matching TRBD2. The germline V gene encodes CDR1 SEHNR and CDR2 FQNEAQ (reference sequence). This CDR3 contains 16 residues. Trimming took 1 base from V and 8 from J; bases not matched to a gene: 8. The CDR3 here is CASSLGRGLALDEQFF. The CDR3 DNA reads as TGTGCCAGCAGCTTAGGGAGGGGACTAGCGCTCGATGAGCAGTTCTTC.

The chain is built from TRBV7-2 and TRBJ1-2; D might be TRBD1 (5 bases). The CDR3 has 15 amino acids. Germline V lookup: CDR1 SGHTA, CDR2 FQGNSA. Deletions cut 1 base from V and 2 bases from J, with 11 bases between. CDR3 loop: CASSLGPTANYGYTF. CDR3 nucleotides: TGTGCCAGCAGCTTAGGTCCGACAGCGAACTATGGCTACACCTTC.

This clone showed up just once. The CDR3 is CAITSNPGANYGYTF. CDR3 nucleotide sequence: TGTGCCATCACCTCGAATCCTGGAGCTAACTATGGCTACACCTTC. This chain links TRBV10-3 with TRBJ1-2; D remains unclear. This CDR3 comprises 15 residues. Between the trimmed V and J ends, which lost 7 bases and 0 bases, there was a span of 15 bases. Germline V gene sequence: CDR1 ENHRY, CDR2 SYGVKD.

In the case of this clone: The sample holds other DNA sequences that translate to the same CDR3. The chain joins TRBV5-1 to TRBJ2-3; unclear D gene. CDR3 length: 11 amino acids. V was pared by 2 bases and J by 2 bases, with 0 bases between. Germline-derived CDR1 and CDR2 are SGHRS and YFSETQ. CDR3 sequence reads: CASSFTDTQYF. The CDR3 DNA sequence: TGCGCCAGCAGCTTCACAGATACGCAGTATTTT. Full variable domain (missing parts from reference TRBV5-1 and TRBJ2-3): KAGVTQTPRYLIKTRGQQVTLSCSPISGHRSVSWYQQTPGQGLQFLFEYFSETQRNKGNFPGRFSGRQFSNSRSEMNVSTLELGDSALYLCASSFTDTQYFGPGTRLTVL.

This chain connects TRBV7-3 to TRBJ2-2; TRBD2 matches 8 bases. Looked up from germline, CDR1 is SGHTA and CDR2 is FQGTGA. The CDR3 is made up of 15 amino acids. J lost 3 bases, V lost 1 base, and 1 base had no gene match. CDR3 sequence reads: CASSLSGGHTGELFF. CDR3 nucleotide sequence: TGTGCCAGCAGCTTAAGCGGGGGGCACACCGGGGAGCTGTTTTTT.

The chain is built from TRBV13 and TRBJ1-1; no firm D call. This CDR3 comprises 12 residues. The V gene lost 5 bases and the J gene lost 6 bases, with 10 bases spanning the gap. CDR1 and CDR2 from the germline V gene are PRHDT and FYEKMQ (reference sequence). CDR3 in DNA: TGTGCCAGCAGCCGGGGTGGGGCTGAAGCTTTCTTT. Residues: CASSRGGAEAFF.

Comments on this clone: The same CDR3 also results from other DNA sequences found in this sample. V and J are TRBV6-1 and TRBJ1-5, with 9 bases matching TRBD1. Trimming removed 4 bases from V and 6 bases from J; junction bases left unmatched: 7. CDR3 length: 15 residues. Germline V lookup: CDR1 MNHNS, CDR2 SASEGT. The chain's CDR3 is CASSGNRGLGQPQHF. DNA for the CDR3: TGTGCCAGCAGTGGTAACAGGGGGCTAGGTCAGCCCCAGCATTTT.

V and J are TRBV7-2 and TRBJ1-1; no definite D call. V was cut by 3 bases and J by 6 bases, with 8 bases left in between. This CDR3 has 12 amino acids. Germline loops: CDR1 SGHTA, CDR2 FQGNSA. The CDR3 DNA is TGTGCCAGCAGCTTCGACACCCCTGAAGCTTTCTTT. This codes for CASSFDTPEAFF. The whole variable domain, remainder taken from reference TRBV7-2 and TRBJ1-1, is GAGVSQSPSNKVTEKGKDVELRCDPISGHTALYWYRQSLGQGLEFLIYFQGNSAPDKSGLPSDRFSAERTGGSVSTLTIQRTQQEDSAVYLCASSFDTPEAFFGQGTRLTVV.

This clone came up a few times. The CDR3 spells CASSEPSLPTDTQYF. In DNA form, the CDR3 reads TGTGCCAGCAGTGAACCTAGCTTACCCACAGATACGCAGTATTTT. The chain recombines TRBV25-1 with TRBJ2-3; possibly TRBD2 for D (5 bases). Germline CDR1 MGHDK, CDR2 SYGVNS. Trimming cost V 2 bases and J 2 bases, with 11 bases left between them. The CDR3 length is 15 residues.

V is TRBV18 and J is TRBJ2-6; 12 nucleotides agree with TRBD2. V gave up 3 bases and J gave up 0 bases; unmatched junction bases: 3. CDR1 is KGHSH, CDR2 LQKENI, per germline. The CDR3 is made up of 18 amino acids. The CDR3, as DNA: TGTGCCAGCTCACCCTCTAGCGGGAGGGCCTCTGGGGCCAACGTCCTGACTTTC. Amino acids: CASSPSSGRASGANVLTF.

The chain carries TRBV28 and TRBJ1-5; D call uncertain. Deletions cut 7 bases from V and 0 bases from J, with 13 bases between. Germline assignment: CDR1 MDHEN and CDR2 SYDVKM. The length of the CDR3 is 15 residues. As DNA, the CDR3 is TGTGCCAGCATGGAGGTAGCGTATAGCAATCAGCCCCAGCATTTT. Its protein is CASMEVAYSNQPQHF. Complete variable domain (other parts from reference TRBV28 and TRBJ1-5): DVKVTQSSRYLVKRTGEKVFLECVQDMDHENMFWYRQDPGLGLRLIYFSYDVKMKEKGDIPEGYSVSREKKERFSLILESASTNQTSMYLCASMEVAYSNQPQHFGDGTRLSIL.

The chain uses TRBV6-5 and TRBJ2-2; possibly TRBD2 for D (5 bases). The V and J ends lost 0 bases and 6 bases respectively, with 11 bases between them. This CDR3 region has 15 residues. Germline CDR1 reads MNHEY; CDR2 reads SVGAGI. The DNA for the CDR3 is TGTGCCAGCAGTTACTCAACCGGGGATCCCGGGGAGCTGTTTTTT. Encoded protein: CASSYSTGDPGELFF.

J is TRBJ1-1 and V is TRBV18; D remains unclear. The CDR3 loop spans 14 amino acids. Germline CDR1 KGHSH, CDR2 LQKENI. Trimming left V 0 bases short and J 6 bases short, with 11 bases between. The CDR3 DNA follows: TGTGCCAGCTCACCACCGGGGAGAATAGCTGAAGCTTTCTTT. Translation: CASSPPGRIAEAFF.

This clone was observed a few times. Here the CDR3 DNA reads TGTGCCAGTAGCTTGCGGGGAAATTCACCCCTCCACTTT. This sequence encodes CASSLRGNSPLHF. This chain links TRBV19 with TRBJ1-6; D unresolved. There are 13 residues in the CDR3. V was shortened by 6 bases and J by 7 bases, with 10 bases between the two germline ends. Germline V gene lookup returns CDR1 LNHDA and CDR2 SQIVND (reference sequence).

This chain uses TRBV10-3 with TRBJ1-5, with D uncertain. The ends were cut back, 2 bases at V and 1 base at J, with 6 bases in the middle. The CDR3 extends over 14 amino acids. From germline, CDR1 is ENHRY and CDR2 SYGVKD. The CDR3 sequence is CAISETVSNQPQHF. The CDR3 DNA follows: TGTGCCATCAGTGAGACAGTAAGCAATCAGCCCCAGCATTTT.

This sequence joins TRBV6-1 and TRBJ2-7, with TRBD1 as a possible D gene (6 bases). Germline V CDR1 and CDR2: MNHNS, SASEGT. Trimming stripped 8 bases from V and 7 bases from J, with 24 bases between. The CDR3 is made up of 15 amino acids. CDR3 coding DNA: TGTGCCAGCGCTATGAAGACAGGACAGCCGGGTGAGCAGTACTTC. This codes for CASAMKTGQPGEQYF.

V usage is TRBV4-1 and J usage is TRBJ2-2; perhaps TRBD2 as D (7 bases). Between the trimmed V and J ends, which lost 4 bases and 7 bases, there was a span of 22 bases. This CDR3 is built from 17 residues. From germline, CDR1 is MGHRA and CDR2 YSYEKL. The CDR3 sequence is CASSPALGGALFGELFF. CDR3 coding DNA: TGCGCCAGCAGCCCAGCTCTAGGGGGGGCTTTATTCGGGGAGCTGTTTTTT.

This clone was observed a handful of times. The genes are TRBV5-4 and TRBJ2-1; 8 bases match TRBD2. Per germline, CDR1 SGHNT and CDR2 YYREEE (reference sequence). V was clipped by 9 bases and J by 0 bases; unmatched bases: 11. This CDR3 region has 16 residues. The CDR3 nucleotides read TGTGCCACAACGGCGGGCGGGGGGAGCTCCTACAATGAGCAGTTCTTC. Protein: CATTAGGGSSYNEQFF.

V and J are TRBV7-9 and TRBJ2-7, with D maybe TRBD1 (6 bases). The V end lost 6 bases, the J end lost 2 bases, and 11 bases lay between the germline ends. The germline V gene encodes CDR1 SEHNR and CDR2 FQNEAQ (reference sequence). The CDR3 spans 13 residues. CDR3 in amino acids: CASSYSGAYEQYF. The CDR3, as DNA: TGTGCCAGCAGTTACTCAGGGGCCTACGAGCAGTACTTC.

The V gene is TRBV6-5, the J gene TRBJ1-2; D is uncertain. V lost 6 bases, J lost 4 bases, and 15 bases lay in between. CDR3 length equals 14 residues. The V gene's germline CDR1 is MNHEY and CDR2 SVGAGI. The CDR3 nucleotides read TGTGCCAGCAGCCCTTCCGGAAGGGCCTATGGCTACACCTTC. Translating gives CASSPSGRAYGYTF.

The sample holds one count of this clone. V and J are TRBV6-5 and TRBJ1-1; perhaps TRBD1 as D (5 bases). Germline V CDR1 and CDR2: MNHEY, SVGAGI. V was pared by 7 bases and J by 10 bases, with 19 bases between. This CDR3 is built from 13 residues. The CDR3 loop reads CASTHPQGMGAFF. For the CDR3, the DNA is TGTGCCAGCACCCACCCTCAGGGAATGGGAGCTTTCTTT.

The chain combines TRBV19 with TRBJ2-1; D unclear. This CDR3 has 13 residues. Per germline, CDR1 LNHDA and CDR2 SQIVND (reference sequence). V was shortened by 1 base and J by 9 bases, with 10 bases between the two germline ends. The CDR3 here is CASSIAMSGEQFF. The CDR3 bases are TGTGCCAGTAGTATAGCCATGTCGGGTGAGCAGTTCTTC.

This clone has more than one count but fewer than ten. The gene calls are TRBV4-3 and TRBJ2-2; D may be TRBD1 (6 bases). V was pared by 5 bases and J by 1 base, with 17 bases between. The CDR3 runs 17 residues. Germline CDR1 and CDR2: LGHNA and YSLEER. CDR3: CASSSHWGQVNTGELFF. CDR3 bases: TGCGCCAGCAGCTCCCACTGGGGGCAGGTGAACACCGGGGAGCTGTTTTTT.

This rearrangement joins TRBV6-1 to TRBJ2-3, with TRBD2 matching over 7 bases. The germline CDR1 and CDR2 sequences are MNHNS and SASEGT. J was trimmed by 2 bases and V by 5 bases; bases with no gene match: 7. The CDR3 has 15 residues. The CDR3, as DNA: TGTGCCAGCAGTACCTCGGGGGGATTCACAGATACGCAGTATTTT. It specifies CASSTSGGFTDTQYF.